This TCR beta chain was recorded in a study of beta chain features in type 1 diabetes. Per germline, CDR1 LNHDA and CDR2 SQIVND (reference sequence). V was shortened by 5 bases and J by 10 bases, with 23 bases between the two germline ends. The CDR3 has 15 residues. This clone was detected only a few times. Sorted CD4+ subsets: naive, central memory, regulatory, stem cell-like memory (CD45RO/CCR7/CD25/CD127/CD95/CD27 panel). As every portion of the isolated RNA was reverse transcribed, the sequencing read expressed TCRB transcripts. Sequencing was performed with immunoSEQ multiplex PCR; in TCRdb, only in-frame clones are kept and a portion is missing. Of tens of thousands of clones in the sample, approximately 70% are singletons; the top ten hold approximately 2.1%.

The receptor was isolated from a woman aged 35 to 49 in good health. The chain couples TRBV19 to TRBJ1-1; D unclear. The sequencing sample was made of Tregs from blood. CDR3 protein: CASSAMVAAGSGAFF. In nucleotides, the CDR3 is TGTGCCAGTAGTGCGATGGTGGCAGCCGGCTCGGGAGCTTTCTTT.